This T cell receptor (beta chain) emerged from a study of Ad26.COV2.S vaccination and SARS-CoV-2 variants. Specified treatment: approximately 18 received Ad26.COV2.S at low or high dose, single or two shots; 5 received placebo; per-sample allocation not given. Each sample was drawn 63 days after the first injection (of vaccine or placebo). Sequencing was performed with immunoSEQ multiplex PCR; in TCRdb, only in-frame clones are kept and a portion is missing. The data contain 410,000 or so clones, around 90% of them singletons. This CDR3 is 15 amino acids long. Germline assignment: CDR1 SGHRS and CDR2 YFSETQ. Trimming cost V 0 bases and J 8 bases; bases outside gene matches: 5.

Here the sequenced sample was peripheral blood, taken in a trial of Ad26.COV2.S vaccine versus placebo. The gene calls are TRBV5-1 and TRBJ2-1; 10 nucleotides match TRBD2. The receptor comes from a person aged 18-60 years who received the Ad26.COV2.S COVID-19 vaccine or a placebo. Here the CDR3 reads CASSLGAGGIHEQFF. As DNA, the CDR3 is TGCGCCAGCAGCTTGGGAGCGGGAGGGATCCATGAGCAGTTCTTC.